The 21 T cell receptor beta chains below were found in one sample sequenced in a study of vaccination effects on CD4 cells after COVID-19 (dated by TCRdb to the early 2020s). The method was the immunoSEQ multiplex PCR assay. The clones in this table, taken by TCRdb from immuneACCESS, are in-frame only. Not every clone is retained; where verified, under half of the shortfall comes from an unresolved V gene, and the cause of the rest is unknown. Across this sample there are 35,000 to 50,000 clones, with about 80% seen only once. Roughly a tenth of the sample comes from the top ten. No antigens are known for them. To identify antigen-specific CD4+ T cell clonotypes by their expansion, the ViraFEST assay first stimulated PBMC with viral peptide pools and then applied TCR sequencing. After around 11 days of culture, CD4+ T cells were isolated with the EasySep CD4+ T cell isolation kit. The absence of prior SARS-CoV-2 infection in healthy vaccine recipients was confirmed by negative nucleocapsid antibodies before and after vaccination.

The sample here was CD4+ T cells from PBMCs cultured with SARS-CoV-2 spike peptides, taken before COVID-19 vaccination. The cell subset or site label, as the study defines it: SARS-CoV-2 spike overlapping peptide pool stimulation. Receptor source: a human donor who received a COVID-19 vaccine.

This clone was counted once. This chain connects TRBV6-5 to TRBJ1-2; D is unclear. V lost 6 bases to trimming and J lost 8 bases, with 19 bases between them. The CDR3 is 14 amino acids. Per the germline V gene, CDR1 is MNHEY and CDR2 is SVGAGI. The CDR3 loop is CASRSGPPLTGYTF. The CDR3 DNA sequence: TGTGCCAGCAGATCCGGGCCCCCCTTAACGGGCTACACCTTC.

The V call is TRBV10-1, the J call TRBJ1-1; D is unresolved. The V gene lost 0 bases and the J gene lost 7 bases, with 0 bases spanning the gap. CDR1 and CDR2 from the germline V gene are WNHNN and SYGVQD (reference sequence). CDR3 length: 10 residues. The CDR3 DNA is TGCGCCAGCAGTGAGTCTGAAGCTTTCTTT. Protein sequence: CASSESEAFF.

CDR3 protein: CASSVAGQGNTIYF. CDR3 in DNA: TGTGCCAGCAGCGTAGCAGGACAGGGCAACACCATATATTTT. The genes are TRBV9 and TRBJ1-3; 8 bases map to TRBD1. Germline-derived CDR1 and CDR2 are SGDLS and YYNGEE. This CDR3 has 14 residues. V gave up 0 bases and J gave up 7 bases; unmatched junction bases: 3.

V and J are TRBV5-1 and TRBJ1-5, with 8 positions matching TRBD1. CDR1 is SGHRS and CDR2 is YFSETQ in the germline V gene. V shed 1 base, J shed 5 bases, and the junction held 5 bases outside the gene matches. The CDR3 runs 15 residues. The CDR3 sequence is CASSLIAGGDQPQHF. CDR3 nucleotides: TGCGCCAGCAGCTTGATCGCAGGGGGCGATCAGCCCCAGCATTTT.

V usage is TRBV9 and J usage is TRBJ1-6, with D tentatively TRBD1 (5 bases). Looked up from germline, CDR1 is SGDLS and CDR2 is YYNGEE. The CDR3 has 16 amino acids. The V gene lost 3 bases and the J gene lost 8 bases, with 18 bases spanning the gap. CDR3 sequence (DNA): TGTGCCAGCAGCGGCCAGGGTCTACCCTGGTATTCACCCCTCCACTTT. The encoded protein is CASSGQGLPWYSPLHF.

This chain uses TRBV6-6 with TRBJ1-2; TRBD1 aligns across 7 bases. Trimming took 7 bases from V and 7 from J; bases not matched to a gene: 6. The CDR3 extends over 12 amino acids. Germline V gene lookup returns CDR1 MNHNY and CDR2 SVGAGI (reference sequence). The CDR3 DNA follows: TGTGCCAGCACCCAAAACAGGGGTGGCTACACCTTC. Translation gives CASTQNRGGYTF.

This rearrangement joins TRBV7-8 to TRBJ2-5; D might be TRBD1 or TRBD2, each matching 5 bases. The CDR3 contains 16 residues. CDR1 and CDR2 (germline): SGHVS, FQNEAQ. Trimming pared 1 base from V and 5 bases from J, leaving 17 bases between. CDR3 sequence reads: CASSLGWLEGKETQYF. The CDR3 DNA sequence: TGTGCCAGCAGCTTAGGATGGCTAGAGGGGAAGGAGACCCAGTACTTC.

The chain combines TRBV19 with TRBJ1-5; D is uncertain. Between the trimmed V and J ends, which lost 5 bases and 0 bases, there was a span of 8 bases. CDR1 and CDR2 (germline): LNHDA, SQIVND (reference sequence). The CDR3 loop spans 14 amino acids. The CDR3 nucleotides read TGTGCCAGTAGTGGATCTACTAGCAATCAGCCCCAGCATTTT. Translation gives CASSGSTSNQPQHF.

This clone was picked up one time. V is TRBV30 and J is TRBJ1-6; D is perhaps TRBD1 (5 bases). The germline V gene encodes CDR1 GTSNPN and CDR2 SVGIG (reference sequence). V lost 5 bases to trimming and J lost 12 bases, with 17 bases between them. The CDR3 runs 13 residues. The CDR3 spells CAWEDNAVGPLHF. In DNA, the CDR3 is TGTGCCTGGGAGGACAACGCAGTAGGACCCCTCCACTTT.

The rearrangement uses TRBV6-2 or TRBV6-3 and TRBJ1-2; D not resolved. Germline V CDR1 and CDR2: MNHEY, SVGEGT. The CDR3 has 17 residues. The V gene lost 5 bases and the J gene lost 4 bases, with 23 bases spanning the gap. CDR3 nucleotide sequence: TGTGCCAGCAGTCATACCCCCGGGAGGGCACCCGGCTATGGCTACACCTTC. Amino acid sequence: CASSHTPGRAPGYGYTF.

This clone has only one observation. The CDR3 coding sequence is TGCGCCAGCAGCCGCGACAGGGCGACCCTCAATCAGCCCCAGCATTTT. It is translated as CASSRDRATLNQPQHF. This rearrangement joins TRBV4-1 to TRBJ1-5; TRBD1 matches at 7 bases. Germline loops: CDR1 MGHRA, CDR2 YSYEKL. The CDR3 is made up of 16 amino acids. V trimming: 4 bases; J trimming: 3 bases; junction bases outside the gene matches: 9.

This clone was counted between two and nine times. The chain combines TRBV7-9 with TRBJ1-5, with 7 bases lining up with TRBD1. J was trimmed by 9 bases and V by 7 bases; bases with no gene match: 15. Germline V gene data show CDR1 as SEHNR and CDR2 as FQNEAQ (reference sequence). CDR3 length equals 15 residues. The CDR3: CASNLGSQGDGPQHF. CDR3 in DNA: TGTGCCAGCAATCTAGGGTCCCAGGGGGATGGGCCCCAGCATTTT. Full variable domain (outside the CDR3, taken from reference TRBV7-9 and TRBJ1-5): DTGVSQNPRHKITKRGQNVTFRCDPISEHNRLYWYRQTLGQGPEFLTYFQNEAQLEKSRLLSDRFSAERPKGSFSTLEIQRTEQGDSAMYLCASNLGSQGDGPQHFGDGTRLSIL.

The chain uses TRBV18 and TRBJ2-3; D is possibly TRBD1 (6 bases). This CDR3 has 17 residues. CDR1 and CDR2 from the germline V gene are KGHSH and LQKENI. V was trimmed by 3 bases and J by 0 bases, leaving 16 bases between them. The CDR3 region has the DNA TGTGCCAGCTCACCCAGTTTGGCAGGGGAGAGCACAGATACGCAGTATTTT. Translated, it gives CASSPSLAGESTDTQYF.

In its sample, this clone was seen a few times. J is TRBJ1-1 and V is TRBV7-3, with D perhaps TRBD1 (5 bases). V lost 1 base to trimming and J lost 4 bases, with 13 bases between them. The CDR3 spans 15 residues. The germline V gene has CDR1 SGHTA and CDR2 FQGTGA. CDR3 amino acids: CASSLRAGWVTEAFF. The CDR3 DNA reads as TGTGCCAGCAGCTTAAGGGCAGGGTGGGTCACTGAAGCTTTCTTT.

CDR3 region: CASSSGFQETQYF. The CDR3 DNA is TGCGCCAGCAGCTCCGGGTTTCAAGAGACCCAGTACTTC. The chain uses TRBV5-1 and TRBJ2-5; D is undetermined. Per the germline V gene, CDR1 is SGHRS and CDR2 is YFSETQ. Trimming took 3 bases from V and 2 from J, leaving 8 bases between them. The CDR3 sequence is 13 residues long.

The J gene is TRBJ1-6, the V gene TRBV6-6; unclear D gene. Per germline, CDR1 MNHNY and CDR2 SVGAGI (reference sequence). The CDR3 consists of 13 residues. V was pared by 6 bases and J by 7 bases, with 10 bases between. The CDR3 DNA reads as TGTGCCAGCAGCTCCAGACCGAATTCACCCCTCCACTTT. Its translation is CASSSRPNSPLHF.

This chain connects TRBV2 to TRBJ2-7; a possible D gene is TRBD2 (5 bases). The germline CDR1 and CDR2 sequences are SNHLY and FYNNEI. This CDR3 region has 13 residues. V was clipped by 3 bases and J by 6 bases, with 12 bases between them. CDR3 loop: CASSEEARSEQYV. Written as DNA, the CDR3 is TGTGCCAGCAGTGAGGAGGCTCGGAGCGAGCAGTACGTC.

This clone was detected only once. In DNA, the CDR3 is TGTGCCAGCAGCTTACGGGGGCCCGGTCCAGATACGCAGTATTTT. Its protein product is CASSLRGPGPDTQYF. V gene TRBV7-6 combines with J gene TRBJ2-3; D assignment may be TRBD1 or TRBD2 (6 bases each). The V end lost 2 bases, the J end lost 4 bases, and 13 bases lay between the germline ends. CDR3 size: 15 residues. Germline values: CDR1 SGHVS, CDR2 FNYEAQ.

In DNA, the CDR3 is TGTGCCTGGAGCCCTGGGACTAGCGGGGCCACGCAGTTCTTC. It specifies CAWSPGTSGATQFF. The chain recombines TRBV30 with TRBJ2-1, with 13 positions matching TRBD2. Germline V gives CDR1 GTSNPN, CDR2 SVGIG (reference sequence). The trim removed 3 bases at V and 12 bases at J, leaving 8 bases unmatched. This CDR3 contains 14 residues. Using reference TRBV30 and TRBJ2-1 for the parts outside the CDR3, the full variable domain is SQTIHQWPATLVQPVGSPLSLECTVEGTSNPNLYWYRQAAGRGLQLLFYSVGIGQISSEVPQNLSASRPQDRQFILSSKKLLLSDSGFYLCAWSPGTSGATQFFGPGTRLTVL.

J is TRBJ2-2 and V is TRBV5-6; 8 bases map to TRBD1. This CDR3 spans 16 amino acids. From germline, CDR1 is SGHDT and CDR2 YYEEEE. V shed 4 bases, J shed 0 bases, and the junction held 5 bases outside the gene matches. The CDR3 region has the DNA TGTGCCAGCAGCATAAGACAGGGGACGAACACCGGGGAGCTGTTTTTT. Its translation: CASSIRQGTNTGELFF.

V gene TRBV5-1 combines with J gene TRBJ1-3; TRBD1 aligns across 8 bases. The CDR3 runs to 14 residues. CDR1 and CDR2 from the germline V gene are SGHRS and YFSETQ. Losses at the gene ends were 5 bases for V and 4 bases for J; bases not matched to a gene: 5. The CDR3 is CASREQGDGNTIYF. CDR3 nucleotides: TGCGCCAGCAGGGAACAGGGGGACGGAAACACCATATATTTT.